This is a list of T cell receptor beta chains from one sample in a study of blood T cell repertoires in COVID-19. Clones were sequenced by immunoSEQ multiplex PCR, and TCRdb holds only the in-frame ones, with some missing. Among some 200,000 clones, 80% to 90% were seen once, and the ten largest hold about 2.2%. Sequenced sample: peripheral blood. These receptor sequences come from a woman between 45 and 60 years old with acute or convalescent COVID-19. Both conserved end residues are part of each CDR3. The D gene is left open where the match is weak. Size tells how often a clone was seen (once, few, many) or the class of an expanded clone, and some rows leave it out.

cdr3_aa cdr3_nt d_call j_call v_call clone_size
CASSQERADTIYF TGCGCCAGCAGCCAAGAGAGGGCGGACACCATATATTTT . TRBJ1-3 TRBV4-1 .
CAAAKTIDETQYF TGTGCCGCAGCAAAGACAATTGATGAGACCCAGTACTTC . TRBJ2-5 TRBV6-5 once
CSVSFRAGDTEAFF TGCAGCGTTTCTTTCCGGGCCGGGGACACTGAAGCTTTCTTT . TRBJ1-1 TRBV29-1 .
CAGGQGANTGELFF TGTGCCGGGGGACAGGGGGCCAACACCGGGGAGCTGTTTTTT TRBD1 TRBJ2-2 TRBV7-9 .
CASSQEGGANTGELFF TGTGCCAGCAGCCAGGAAGGGGGCGCGAACACCGGGGAGCTGTTTTTT TRBD1 TRBJ2-2 TRBV7-7 .
CASSKIQGSGELFF TGTGCCAGCAGCAAAATACAGGGCTCCGGGGAGCTGTTTTTT . TRBJ2-2 TRBV7-7 .
CSASSSGRAHEQYF TGCAGTGCTAGTTCTAGCGGGAGGGCCCACGAGCAGTACTTC TRBD2 TRBJ2-7 TRBV20-1 .
CASSRRFSPILQSSYNEQFF TGTGCCAGCAGTCGGCGCTTTAGCCCAATTCTTCAGAGCTCCTACAATGAGCAGTTCTTC . TRBJ2-1 TRBV27 .
CASSLYRANEKLFF TGTGCCAGCAGCTTATATAGAGCTAATGAAAAACTGTTTTTT . TRBJ1-4 TRBV7-2 .
CASSVGGSYEKLFF TGTGCCAGCAGCGTAGGGGGCTCTTATGAAAAACTGTTTTTT . TRBJ1-4 TRBV9 .
CASRGTGAAKYGYTF TGTGCCAGCAGGGGGACAGGGGCCGCTAAGTATGGCTACACCTTC TRBD1 TRBJ1-2 TRBV6-5 .
CASSSGTGIGYTF TGTGCCAGCAGTTCTGGGACAGGGATTGGCTACACCTTC TRBD1 TRBJ1-2 TRBV6-2/TRBV6-3 .
CASSSESSYEQYF TGTGCCAGCAGCAGCGAGAGCTCCTACGAGCAGTACTTC . TRBJ2-7 TRBV21-1 once
CAAPSTEGAETQYF TGTGCCGCCCCCTCCACGGAGGGGGCCGAGACCCAGTACTTC . TRBJ2-5 TRBV30 .
CAIPGGGYYGYTF TGTGCCATACCAGGGGGCGGATATTATGGCTACACCTTC TRBD1 TRBJ1-2 TRBV2 .
CASRVYPLINTEAFF TGTGCCAGCAGGGTTTACCCACTGATTAACACTGAAGCTTTCTTT . TRBJ1-1 TRBV6-5 .
CASSLSGGGNQPQHF TGCGCCAGCAGCTTGAGTGGGGGAGGTAATCAGCCCCAGCATTTT . TRBJ1-5 TRBV5-1 .
CASSQGGSGQYF TGTGCCAGCAGCCAGGGGGGGAGTGGGCAGTACTTC TRBD2 TRBJ2-7 TRBV3-1/TRBV3-2 .
CASKKQGAGEQYF TGTGCCAGCAAGAAACAGGGGGCGGGCGAGCAGTACTTC TRBD1 TRBJ2-7 TRBV6-5 .
CAWSAAYEQYF TGTGCCTGGAGTGCCGCCTACGAGCAGTACTTC . TRBJ2-7 TRBV30 once
CASSFRGRGSPLHF TGTGCCAGCAGCTTTCGGGGTCGGGGTTCACCCCTCCACTTT . TRBJ1-6 TRBV7-3 .
CASSMGLGNYEQYF TGTGCCAGTAGTATGGGACTAGGGAACTACGAGCAGTACTTC TRBD2 TRBJ2-7 TRBV19 .
CASSYPTQVETQYF TGTGCCAGCAGTTACCCGACACAAGTCGAGACCCAGTACTTC . TRBJ2-5 TRBV6-2/TRBV6-3 .
CAAGGGSKTQYF TGTGCCGCTGGTGGGGGCTCGAAGACCCAGTACTTC . TRBJ2-5 TRBV10-3 .
CASSVQGITGNTIYF TGTGCCAGCAGCGTACAGGGGATTACTGGAAACACCATATATTTT TRBD1 TRBJ1-3 TRBV28 .
CASKGEETQYF TGTGCCAGCAAAGGAGAAGAGACCCAGTACTTC . TRBJ2-5 TRBV2 .
CASSFTGTGANVLTF TGTGCCAGCAGCTTTACAGGGACTGGGGCCAACGTCCTGACTTTC . TRBJ2-6 TRBV7-2 .
CASSFSSGSESEQFF TGCGCCAGCAGCTTCAGTAGCGGGAGCGAAAGTGAGCAGTTCTTC TRBD2 TRBJ2-1 TRBV5-1 .
CSVGEYEQFF TGCAGCGTCGGGGAGTATGAGCAGTTCTTC . TRBJ2-1 TRBV29-1 .
CASSLGLSNTGELFF TGTGCCAGCAGCTTAGGACTGTCGAACACCGGGGAGCTGTTTTTT . TRBJ2-2 TRBV3-1/TRBV3-2 .
CASSYSGRLGGETQYF TGTGCCAGCAGTTACTCGGGTAGATTAGGGGGAGAGACCCAGTACTTC . TRBJ2-5 TRBV6-5 .
CASSFGQGEFYGYTF TGTGCCAGCAGCTTTGGACAGGGAGAATTCTATGGCTACACCTTC TRBD1 TRBJ1-2 TRBV7-2 .
CASRAVNTEAFF TGTGCCAGCAGAGCCGTGAACACTGAAGCTTTCTTT . TRBJ1-1 TRBV27 .
CASSWAGSGNQPQHF TGTGCCAGCAGTTGGGCGGGCTCGGGCAATCAGCCCCAGCATTTT . TRBJ1-5 TRBV6-6 .
CASSIEWPDFYEQYF TGTGCCAGCAGCATAGAGTGGCCGGACTTCTACGAGCAGTACTTC . TRBJ2-7 TRBV7-8 few
CSVGTPTSTGGTEAFF TGCAGCGTTGGCACTCCCACCTCGACAGGGGGCACTGAAGCTTTCTTT TRBD1 TRBJ1-1 TRBV29-1 .
CASSLGDSLNYGYTF TGCGCCAGCAGCTTGGGGGACAGTTTAAACTATGGCTACACCTTC TRBD1 TRBJ1-2 TRBV5-1 .
CASLPSGILTEAFF TGTGCCAGCCTCCCTTCGGGAATTCTCACTGAAGCTTTCTTT . TRBJ1-1 TRBV3-1/TRBV3-2 .
CASSLDSGGGGYTF TGTGCCAGCAGCTTAGATAGTGGGGGCGGTGGCTACACCTTC . TRBJ1-2 TRBV7-2 .
CASSMFGSGGNEKLFF TGTGCCAGTAGTATGTTCGGATCCGGCGGTAATGAAAAACTGTTTTTT . TRBJ1-4 TRBV19 .
CATSDRTGTCQYF TGTGCCACCAGTGATAGGACCGGGACATGCCAGTACTTC . TRBJ2-5 TRBV24-1 .